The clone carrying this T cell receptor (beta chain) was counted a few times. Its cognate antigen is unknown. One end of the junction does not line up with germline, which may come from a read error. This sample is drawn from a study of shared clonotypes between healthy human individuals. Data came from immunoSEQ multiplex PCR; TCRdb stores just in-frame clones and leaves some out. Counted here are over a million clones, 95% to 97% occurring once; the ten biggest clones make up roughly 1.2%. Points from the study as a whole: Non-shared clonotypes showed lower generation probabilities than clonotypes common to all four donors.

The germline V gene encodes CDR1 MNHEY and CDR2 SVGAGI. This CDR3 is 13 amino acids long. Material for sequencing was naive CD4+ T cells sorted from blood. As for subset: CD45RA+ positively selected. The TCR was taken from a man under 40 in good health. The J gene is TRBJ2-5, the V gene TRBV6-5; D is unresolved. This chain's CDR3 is CASRYMVQGTQYF. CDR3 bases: TGTGCCAGCAGATATATGGTACAAGGGACCCAGTACTTC.